These 8 T cell receptor beta chains share one sample of origin, sequenced in a study of blood T cells in healthy people across ages. Using a J-beta primer mix together with a sample-barcoded 5' primer, a second PCR was run for about 6 to 11 cycles. TCRdb re-called the 5' RACE reads with MiXCR, one entry per CDR3 protein. The sample contains around 870,000 distinct CDR3 sequences, 29% of which appear only once. What was sequenced was blood. The receptors were gathered from a woman older than 75 in good health.

This clonotype was seen a handful of times. This chain joins TRBV2 and TRBJ2-5; maybe TRBD2 (7 bases). The germline V and J ends were trimmed by 0 bases and 7 bases, with 12 bases remaining between them. There are 14 residues in the CDR3. CDR1 and CDR2 from the germline V gene are SNHLY and FYNNEI. The CDR3 sequence is CASSEAGGLGTQYF. The CDR3 nucleotides are TGTGCCAGCAGTGAAGCGGGGGGGCTGGGGACCCAGTACTTC. Using reference TRBV2 and TRBJ2-5 for the parts outside the CDR3, the full variable domain is EPEVTQTPSHQVTQMGQEVILRCVPISNHLYFYWYRQILGQKVEFLVSFYNNEISEKSEIFDDQFSVERPDGSNFTLKIRSTKLEDSAMYFCASSEAGGLGTQYFGPGTRLLVL.

In this sample, this clonotype turned up once. V gene TRBV7-9 combines with J gene TRBJ2-7, with a possible D match to TRBD1 (5 bases). CDR1 and CDR2 from the germline V gene are SEHNR and FQNEAQ (reference sequence). V lost 1 base and J 3 bases, leaving 10 bases between the germline ends. This CDR3 comprises 14 residues. Here the CDR3 DNA reads TGTGCCAGCAGCTTAGGACAGCCCCTCTACGAGCAGTACTTC. Protein sequence: CASSLGQPLYEQYF.

This clonotype was seen many times. V gene TRBV29-1 combines with J gene TRBJ2-3; a possible D gene is TRBD1 (7 bases). The CDR3 consists of 14 residues. Germline V lookup: CDR1 SQVTM, CDR2 ANQGSEA. Trimming removed 4 bases at V and 3 bases at J, with 14 bases between. CDR3 nucleotide sequence: TGCAGCGTTGGGGGCAGGGGGGCTACAGATACGCAGTATTTT. Translated, it gives CSVGGRGATDTQYF.

This clonotype has at least ten counts. CDR3 in DNA: TGCGCCAGCAGCTTGTGGGCAGGGATAAAGAATTCACCCCTCCACTTT. It translates to CASSLWAGIKNSPLHF. V is TRBV5-1 and J is TRBJ1-6; a weak D match, TRBD1 (5 bases). Germline V gene sequence: CDR1 SGHRS, CDR2 YFSETQ. Trimming left V 1 base short and J 7 bases short, with 15 bases between. This CDR3 is 16 amino acids long.

As for this clonotype: Relative to the germline gene, one junction end is altered; a read error may explain this. The genes are TRBV19 and TRBJ2-3, with TRBD2 identical over 11 bases. In germline, CDR1 is LNHDA, CDR2 SQIVND (reference sequence). This CDR3 region has 14 residues. The CDR3 bases are TGTGCCACTAGCGGGGGGCGCCCGGAAGATACGCGGTATTTT. Protein: CATSGGRPEDTRYF.

This clonotype was found many times. The chain has TRBV24-1 and TRBJ2-3; D gene unclear. CDR1 and CDR2 (germline): KGHDR, SFDVKD. Trimming removed 0 bases from V and 3 bases from J, with 9 bases in between. This CDR3 region has 15 residues. In DNA, the CDR3 is TGTGCCACCAGTGATTTGCAGATTGGAACAGATACGCAGTATTTT. The encoded protein is CATSDLQIGTDTQYF.

In this sample, this clonotype turned up many times. The gene calls are TRBV9 and TRBJ2-1; D is undetermined. The germline V gene has CDR1 SGDLS and CDR2 YYNGEE. V dropped 3 bases and J dropped 4 bases, with 14 bases sitting between them. The CDR3 has 15 amino acids. The CDR3 protein is CASSGRLRGYNEQFF. The CDR3 DNA sequence: TGTGCCAGCAGCGGCAGGTTAAGAGGATACAATGAGCAGTTCTTC. Looking up the rest from reference TRBV9 and TRBJ2-1 gives the full variable domain: DSGVTQTPKHLITATGQRVTLRCSPRSGDLSVYWYQQSLDQGLQFLIQYYNGEERAKGNILERFSAQQFPDLHSELNLSSLELGDSALYFCASSGRLRGYNEQFFGPGTRLTVL.

The chain carries TRBV6-5 and TRBJ2-5, with a tentative D call TRBD1 (5 bases). Trimming took 6 bases from V and 5 from J, leaving 16 bases between them. The CDR3 contains 14 residues. Germline CDR1 reads MNHEY; CDR2 reads SVGAGI. CDR3 nucleotides: TGTGCCAGCAGCGGCCCGGCAGGGCTGGAGACCCAGTACTTC. Translating gives CASSGPAGLETQYF.